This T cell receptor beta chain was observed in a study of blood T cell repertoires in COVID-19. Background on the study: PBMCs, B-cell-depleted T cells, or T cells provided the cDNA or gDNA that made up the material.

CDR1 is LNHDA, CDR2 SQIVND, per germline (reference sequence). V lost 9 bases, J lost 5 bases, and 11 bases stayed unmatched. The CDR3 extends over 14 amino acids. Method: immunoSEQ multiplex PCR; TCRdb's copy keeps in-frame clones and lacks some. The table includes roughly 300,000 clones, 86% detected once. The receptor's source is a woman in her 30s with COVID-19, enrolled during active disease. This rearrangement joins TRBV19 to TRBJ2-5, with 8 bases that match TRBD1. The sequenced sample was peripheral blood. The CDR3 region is CASARWTGSETQYF. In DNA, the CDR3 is TGTGCCAGCGCGCGCTGGACAGGGAGTGAGACCCAGTACTTC.